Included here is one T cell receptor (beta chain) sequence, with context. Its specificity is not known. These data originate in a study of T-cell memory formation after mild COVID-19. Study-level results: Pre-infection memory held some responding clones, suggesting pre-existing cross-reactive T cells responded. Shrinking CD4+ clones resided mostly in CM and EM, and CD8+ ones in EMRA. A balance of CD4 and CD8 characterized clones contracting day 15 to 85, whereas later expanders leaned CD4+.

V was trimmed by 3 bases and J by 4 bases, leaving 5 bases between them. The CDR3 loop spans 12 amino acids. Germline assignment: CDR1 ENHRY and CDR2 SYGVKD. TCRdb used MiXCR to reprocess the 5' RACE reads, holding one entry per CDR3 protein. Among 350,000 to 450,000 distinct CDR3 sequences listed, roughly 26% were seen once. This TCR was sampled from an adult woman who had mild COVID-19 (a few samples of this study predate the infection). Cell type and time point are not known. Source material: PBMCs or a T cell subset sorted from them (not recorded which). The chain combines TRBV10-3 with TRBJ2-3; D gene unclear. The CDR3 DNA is TGTGCCATCAGTGATAGGTCAGATACGCAGTATTTT. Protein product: CAISDRSDTQYF.